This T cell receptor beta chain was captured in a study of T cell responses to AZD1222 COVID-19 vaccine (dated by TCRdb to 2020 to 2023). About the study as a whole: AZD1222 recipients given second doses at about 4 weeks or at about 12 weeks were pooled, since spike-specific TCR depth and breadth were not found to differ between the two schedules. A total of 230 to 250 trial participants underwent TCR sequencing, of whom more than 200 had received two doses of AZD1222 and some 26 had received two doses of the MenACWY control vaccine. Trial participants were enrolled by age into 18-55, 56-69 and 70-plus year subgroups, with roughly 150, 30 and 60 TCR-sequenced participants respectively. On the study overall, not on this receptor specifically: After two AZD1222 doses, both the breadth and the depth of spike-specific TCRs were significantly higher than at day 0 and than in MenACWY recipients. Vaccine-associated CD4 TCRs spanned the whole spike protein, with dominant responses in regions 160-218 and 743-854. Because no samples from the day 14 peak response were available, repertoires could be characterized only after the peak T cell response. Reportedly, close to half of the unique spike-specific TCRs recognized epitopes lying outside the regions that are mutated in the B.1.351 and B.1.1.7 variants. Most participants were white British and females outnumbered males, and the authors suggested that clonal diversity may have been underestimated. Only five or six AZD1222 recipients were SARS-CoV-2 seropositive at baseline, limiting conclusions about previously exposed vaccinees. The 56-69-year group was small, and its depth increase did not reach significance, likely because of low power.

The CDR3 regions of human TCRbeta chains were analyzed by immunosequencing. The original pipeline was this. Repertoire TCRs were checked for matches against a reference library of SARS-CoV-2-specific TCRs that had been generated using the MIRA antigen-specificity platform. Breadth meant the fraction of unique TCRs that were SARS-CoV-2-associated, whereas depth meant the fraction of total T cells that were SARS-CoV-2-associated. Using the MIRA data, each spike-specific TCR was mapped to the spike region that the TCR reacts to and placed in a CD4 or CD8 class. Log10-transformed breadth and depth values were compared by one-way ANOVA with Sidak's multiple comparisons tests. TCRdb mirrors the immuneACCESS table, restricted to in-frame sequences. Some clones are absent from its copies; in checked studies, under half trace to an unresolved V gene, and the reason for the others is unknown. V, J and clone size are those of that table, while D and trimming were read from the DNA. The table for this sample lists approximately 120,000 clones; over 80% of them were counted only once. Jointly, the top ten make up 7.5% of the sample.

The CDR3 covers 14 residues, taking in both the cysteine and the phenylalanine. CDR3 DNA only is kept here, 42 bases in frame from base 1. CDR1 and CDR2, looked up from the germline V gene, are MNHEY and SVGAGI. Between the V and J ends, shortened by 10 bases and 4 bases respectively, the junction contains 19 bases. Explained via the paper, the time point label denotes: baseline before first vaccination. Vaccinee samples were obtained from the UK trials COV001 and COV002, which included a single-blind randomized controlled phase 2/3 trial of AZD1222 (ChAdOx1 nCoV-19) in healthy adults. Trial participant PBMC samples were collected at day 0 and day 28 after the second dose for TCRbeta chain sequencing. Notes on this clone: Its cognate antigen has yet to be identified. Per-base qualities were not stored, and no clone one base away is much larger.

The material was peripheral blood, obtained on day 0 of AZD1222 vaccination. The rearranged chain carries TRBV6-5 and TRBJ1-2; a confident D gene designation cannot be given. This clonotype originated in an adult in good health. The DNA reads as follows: TGTGCCACCCGCTCGGGTGGGGTCCCCTATGGCTACACCTTC. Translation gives CATRSGGVPYGYTF.